This T cell receptor (beta chain) emerged from a study of lymphopenia after photon versus proton radiotherapy. Whole-study results and caveats: Photon-treated patients lost naive T cells and TCR diversity; proton-treated stayed stable. After the lymphocyte nadir, photon-treated repertoires showed oligoclonal expansion, especially of CD8+ Temra cells.

Clones were read by immunoSEQ multiplex PCR, and TCRdb kept only the in-frame ones, dropping some. Of more than 45,000 clones listed, roughly 90% are singletons. Remarks on this clone: The target antigen is unknown.

CDR1 and CDR2 from the germline V gene are SGDLS and YYNGEE. The length of the CDR3 is 14 residues. Trimming pared 4 bases from V and 1 base from J, leaving 12 bases between. This clonotype was obtained from a woman in her thirties or forties with cholangiocarcinoma. Sequencing used peripheral blood, obtained from a patient treated with photon-based radiotherapy. V and J are TRBV9 and TRBJ2-7; no definite D call. The CDR3 loop reads CASSPTDGSYEQYF. In DNA form, the CDR3 reads TGTGCCAGCAGCCCCACGGACGGTTCCTACGAGCAGTACTTC.